The sequence of this T cell receptor beta chain was determined in a study of blood T cell repertoires in COVID-19. The overall study: Italy, Spain and the United States were the sources of the convalescent and acute COVID-19 samples. Sources were T cells, B-cell-depleted T cells, or PBMCs; the material itself was cDNA or gDNA.

This CDR3 has 14 amino acids. Looked up from germline, CDR1 is SNHLY and CDR2 is FYNNEI. V gave up 3 bases and J gave up 5 bases, with 13 bases separating them. Produced via immunoSEQ multiplex PCR; TCRdb's table is partial and in-frame only. This repertoire shows 230,000 or so clones, around 81% found once; its top ten account for around 3.6%. Enrolled through a virtual design, the participants were between roughly 18 and 100 years of age and came from 24 US areas. Allocation to cohorts depended on clinical history reported by the participants. The sequence was collected from a man aged 45-60 years who had recovered from COVID-19. Sequencing was carried out using PBMCs or T cells enriched from blood (not recorded which). The J gene is TRBJ2-5, the V gene TRBV2, with a possible D match to TRBD1 (6 bases). Here the CDR3 DNA reads TGTGCCAGCAGTGAGAACAGGGCGGGCGAGACCCAGTACTTC. Translation gives CASSENRAGETQYF.